The 9 T cell receptor beta chains reported below all come from one sample, sequenced in a study of long-term antiretroviral therapy in people with HIV. With survey level as its setting, the immunoSEQ assay was v3.0. Method: immunoSEQ multiplex PCR; TCRdb's copy keeps in-frame clones and lacks some. The sample yields 20,000 or so clones, 80% to 90% seen once. Sequenced material: unsorted PBMCs, taken 0.1 years before starting antiretroviral therapy. The receptors were sampled from a young man with HIV.

The rearrangement uses TRBV9 and TRBJ2-3; D is unclear. The CDR3 runs 12 residues. V lost 2 bases and J lost 3, with 4 bases in between. Germline V gives CDR1 SGDLS, CDR2 YYNGEE. The CDR3 region is CASSVGTDTQYF. CDR3 nucleotide sequence: TGTGCCAGCAGCGTCGGGACAGATACGCAGTATTTT.

This clone has a handful of counts. J is TRBJ1-2 and V is TRBV7-2, with D uncertain. CDR3 length equals 14 residues. Trimming removed 0 bases at V and 4 bases at J, with 9 bases between. Germline V gene data show CDR1 as SGHTA and CDR2 as FQGNSA. This CDR3 is CASSLASASYGYTF. CDR3 sequence (DNA): TGTGCCAGCAGCTTAGCGTCAGCGTCCTATGGCTACACCTTC.

This clone occurred a few times. The rearrangement joins TRBV19 to TRBJ1-3, with D tentatively TRBD1 (6 bases). Deletions cut 7 bases from V and 2 bases from J, with 12 bases between. CDR3 length equals 14 residues. Germline loops: CDR1 LNHDA, CDR2 SQIVND (reference sequence). The CDR3 region has the DNA TGTGCCAGTACCCCCGGGACAACTGGAAACACCATATATTTT. Amino acids: CASTPGTTGNTIYF.

The V gene is TRBV6-4, the J gene TRBJ2-2, with D uncertain. The CDR3 length is 13 residues. V lost 0 bases and J 4 bases, leaving 3 bases between the germline ends. Germline assignment: CDR1 MRHNA and CDR2 SNTAGT. Written as DNA, the CDR3 is TGTGCCAGCAGTGACTCAGGCACCGGGGAGCTGTTTTTT. Amino acid sequence: CASSDSGTGELFF.

The V gene is TRBV4-1, the J gene TRBJ1-5; D unresolved. Germline CDR1 is MGHRA and CDR2 is YSYEKL. The CDR3 extends over 12 amino acids. Trimming shortened V by 6 bases and J by 1 base, and 4 bases separated the two germline ends. The CDR3 spells CASSGSNQPQHF. CDR3 nucleotides: TGCGCCAGCAGTGGAAGCAATCAGCCCCAGCATTTT.

This chain uses TRBV30 with TRBJ2-1; unclear D gene. V was pared by 0 bases and J by 8 bases, with 5 bases between. The CDR3 consists of 11 residues. The V gene's germline CDR1 is GTSNPN and CDR2 SVGIG (reference sequence). CDR3 coding DNA: TGTGCCTGGAGTGTAAGGGATGAGCAGTTCTTC. It specifies CAWSVRDEQFF.

The V call is TRBV6-6, the J call TRBJ2-3; D might be TRBD1 or TRBD2, each matching 5 bases. Germline CDR1 reads MNHNY; CDR2 reads SVGAGI (reference sequence). With 6 bases removed from V and 0 bases from J, the gap between germline ends came to 16 bases. CDR3 length equals 16 residues. Here the CDR3 reads CASRSNRGVSTDTQYF. The CDR3 DNA follows: TGTGCCAGCAGATCTAATAGGGGAGTTAGCACAGATACGCAGTATTTT.

This rearrangement joins TRBV5-1 to TRBJ1-2; no reliable D call. CDR3 length equals 19 residues. Trimming shortened V by 0 bases and J by 13 bases, and 34 bases separated the two germline ends. CDR1 SGHRS and CDR2 YFSETQ come from the germline V gene. The CDR3, as DNA: TGCGCCAGCAGCTTGGTACAGATAGAACTATTATGGTGGGTTAGTGGTGTCACCTTC. Translating it yields CASSLVQIELLWWVSGVTF.

This clone occurred once. The chain couples TRBV11-2 to TRBJ1-1; no reliable D call. Germline CDR1 SGHAT, CDR2 FQNNGV. V lost 5 bases to trimming and J lost 2 bases, with 12 bases between them. This CDR3 region has 14 residues. The CDR3 reads CASSLTSGNTEAFF. The CDR3 bases are TGTGCCAGCAGCCTTACATCAGGTAACACTGAAGCTTTCTTT.